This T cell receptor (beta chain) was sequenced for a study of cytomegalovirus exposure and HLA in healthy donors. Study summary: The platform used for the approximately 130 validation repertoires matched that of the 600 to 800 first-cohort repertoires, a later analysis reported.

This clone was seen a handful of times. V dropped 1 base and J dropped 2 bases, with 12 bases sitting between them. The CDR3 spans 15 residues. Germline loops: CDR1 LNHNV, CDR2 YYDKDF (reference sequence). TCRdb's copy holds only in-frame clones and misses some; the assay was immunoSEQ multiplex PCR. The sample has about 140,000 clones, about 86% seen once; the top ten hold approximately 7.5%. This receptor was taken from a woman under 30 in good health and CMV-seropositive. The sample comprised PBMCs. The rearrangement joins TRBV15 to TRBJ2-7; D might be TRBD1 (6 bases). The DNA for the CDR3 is TGTGCCACCAGCAGAGGAACAGGGCCAGCCTACGAGCAGTACTTC. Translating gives CATSRGTGPAYEQYF.